This TCR beta chain was documented in a study of beta chain features in type 1 diabetes. cDNA synthesis used the whole RNA isolate, giving expressed TCRB sequences. Read counts averaged approximately 3.5 million for samples of naive, central memory and regulatory T cells. Produced via immunoSEQ multiplex PCR; TCRdb's table is partial and in-frame only. This sample has some 200,000 clones, with 11% found just once. In germline, CDR1 is SGHTA, CDR2 FQGNSA. The CDR3 is 16 amino acids. V trimming: 3 bases; J trimming: 4 bases; junction bases outside the gene matches: 9. Central memory, naive, regulatory and stem cell-like memory CD4+ cells were sorted by CD45RO/CCR7/CD25/CD127/CD95/CD27.

The rearrangement links TRBV7-2 to TRBJ2-5, with 9 nucleotides matching TRBD2. This sequence was found in a man aged 18 to 30 in good health. What was sequenced was central memory CD4+ T cells from blood. CDR3 DNA sequence: TGTGCCAGCAGCTTTTTAGCGGGAGTGACTCGAGAGACCCAGTACTTC. Its translation is CASSFLAGVTRETQYF.